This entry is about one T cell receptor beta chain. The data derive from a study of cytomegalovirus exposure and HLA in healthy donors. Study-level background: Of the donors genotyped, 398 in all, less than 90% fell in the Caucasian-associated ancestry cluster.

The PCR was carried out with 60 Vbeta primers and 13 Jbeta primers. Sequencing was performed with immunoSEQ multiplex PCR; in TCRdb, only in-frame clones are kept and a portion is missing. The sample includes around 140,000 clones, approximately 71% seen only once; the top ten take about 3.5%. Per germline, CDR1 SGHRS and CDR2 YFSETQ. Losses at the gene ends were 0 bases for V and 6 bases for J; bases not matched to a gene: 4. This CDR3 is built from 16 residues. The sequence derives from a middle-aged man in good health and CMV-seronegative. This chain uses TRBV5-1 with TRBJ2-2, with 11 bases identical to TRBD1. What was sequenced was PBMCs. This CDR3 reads CASSLDGQGAAGELFF. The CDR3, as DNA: TGCGCCAGCAGCTTGGATGGACAGGGGGCCGCCGGGGAGCTGTTTTTT.